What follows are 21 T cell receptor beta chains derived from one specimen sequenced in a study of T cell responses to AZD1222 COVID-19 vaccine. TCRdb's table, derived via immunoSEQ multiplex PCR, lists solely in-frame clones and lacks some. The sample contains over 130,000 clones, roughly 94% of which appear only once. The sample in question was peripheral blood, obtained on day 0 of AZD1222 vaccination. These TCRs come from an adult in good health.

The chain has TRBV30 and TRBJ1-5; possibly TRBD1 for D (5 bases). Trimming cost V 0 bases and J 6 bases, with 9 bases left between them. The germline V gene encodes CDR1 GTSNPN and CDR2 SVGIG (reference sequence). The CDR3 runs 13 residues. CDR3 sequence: CAWSVQEAQPQHF. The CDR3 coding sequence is TGTGCCTGGAGTGTACAGGAGGCTCAGCCCCAGCATTTT. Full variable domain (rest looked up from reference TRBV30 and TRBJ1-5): SQTIHQWPATLVQPVGSPLSLECTVEGTSNPNLYWYRQAAGRGLQLLFYSVGIGQISSEVPQNLSASRPQDRQFILSSKKLLLSDSGFYLCAWSVQEAQPQHFGDGTRLSIL.

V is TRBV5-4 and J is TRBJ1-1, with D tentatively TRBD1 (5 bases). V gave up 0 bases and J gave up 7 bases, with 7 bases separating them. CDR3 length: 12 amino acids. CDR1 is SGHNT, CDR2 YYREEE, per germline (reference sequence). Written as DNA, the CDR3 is TGTGCCAGCAGCTTGGGGGGCCTTGAAGCTTTCTTT. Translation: CASSLGGLEAFF.

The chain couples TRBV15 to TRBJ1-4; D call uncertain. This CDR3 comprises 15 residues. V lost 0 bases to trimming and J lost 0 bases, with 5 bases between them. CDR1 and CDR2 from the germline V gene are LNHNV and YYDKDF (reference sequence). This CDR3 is CATSRDPTTNEKLFF. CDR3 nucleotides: TGTGCCACCAGCAGAGATCCGACAACTAATGAAAAACTGTTTTTT.

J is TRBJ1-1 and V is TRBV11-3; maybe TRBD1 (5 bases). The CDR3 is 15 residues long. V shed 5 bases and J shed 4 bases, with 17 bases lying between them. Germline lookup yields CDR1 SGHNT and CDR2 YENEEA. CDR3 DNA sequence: TGTGCCAGCAGCCTAGGAAGGGACTCTTTCACTGAAGCTTTCTTT. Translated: CASSLGRDSFTEAFF.

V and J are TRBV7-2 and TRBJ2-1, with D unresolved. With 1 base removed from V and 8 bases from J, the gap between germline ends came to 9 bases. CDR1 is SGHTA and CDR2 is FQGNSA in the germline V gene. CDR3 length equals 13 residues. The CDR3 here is CASSLVAPHEQFF. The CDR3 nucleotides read TGTGCCAGCAGCTTAGTCGCCCCCCATGAGCAGTTCTTC.

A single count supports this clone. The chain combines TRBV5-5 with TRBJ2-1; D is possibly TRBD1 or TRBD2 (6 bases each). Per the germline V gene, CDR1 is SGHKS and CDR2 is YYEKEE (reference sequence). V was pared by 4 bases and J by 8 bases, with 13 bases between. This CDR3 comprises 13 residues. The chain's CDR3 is CASSGLRGDEQFF. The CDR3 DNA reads TGTGCCAGCAGCGGGTTAAGGGGGGATGAGCAGTTCTTC.

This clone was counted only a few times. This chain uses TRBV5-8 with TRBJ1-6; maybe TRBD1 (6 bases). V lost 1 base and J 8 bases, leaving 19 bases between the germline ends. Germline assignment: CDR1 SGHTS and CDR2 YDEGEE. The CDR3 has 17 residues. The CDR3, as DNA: TGTGCCAGCAGCTTGCGAAGGGGCCCGGAGGGGGATTCACCCCTCCACTTT. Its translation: CASSLRRGPEGDSPLHF.

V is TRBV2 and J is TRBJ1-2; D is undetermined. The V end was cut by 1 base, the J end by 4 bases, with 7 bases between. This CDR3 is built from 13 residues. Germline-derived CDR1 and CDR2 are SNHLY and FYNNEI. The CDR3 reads CASSEGTAYGYTF. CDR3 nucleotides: TGTGCCAGCAGTGAAGGGACCGCCTATGGCTACACCTTC.

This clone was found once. This chain's CDR3 is CASSQVASLNYGYTF. CDR3 sequence (DNA): TGCGCCAGCAGCCAAGTTGCGTCACTTAACTATGGCTACACCTTC. V gene TRBV4-1 combines with J gene TRBJ1-2, with unresolved D. Germline values: CDR1 MGHRA, CDR2 YSYEKL. V lost 1 base and J lost 1, with 10 bases in between. The CDR3 extends over 15 amino acids.

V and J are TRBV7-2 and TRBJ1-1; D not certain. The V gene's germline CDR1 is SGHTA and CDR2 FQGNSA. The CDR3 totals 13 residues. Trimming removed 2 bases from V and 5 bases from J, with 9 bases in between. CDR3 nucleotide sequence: TGTGCCAGCAGCTTACTTCCGGAAACTGAAGCTTTCTTT. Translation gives CASSLLPETEAFF.

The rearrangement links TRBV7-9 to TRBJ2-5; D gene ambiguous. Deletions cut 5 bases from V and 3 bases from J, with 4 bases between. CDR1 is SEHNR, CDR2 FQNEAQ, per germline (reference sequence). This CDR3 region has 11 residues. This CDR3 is CASSVEETQYF. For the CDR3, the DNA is TGTGCCAGCAGCGTAGAAGAGACCCAGTACTTC. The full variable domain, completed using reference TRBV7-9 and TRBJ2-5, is DTGVSQNPRHKITKRGQNVTFRCDPISEHNRLYWYRQTLGQGPEFLTYFQNEAQLEKSRLLSDRFSAERPKGSFSTLEIQRTEQGDSAMYLCASSVEETQYFGPGTRLLVL.

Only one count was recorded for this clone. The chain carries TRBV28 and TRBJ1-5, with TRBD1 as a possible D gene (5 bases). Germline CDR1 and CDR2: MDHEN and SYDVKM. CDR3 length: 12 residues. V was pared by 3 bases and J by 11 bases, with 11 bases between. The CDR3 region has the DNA TGTGCCAGCAGTTTGGCGGCGGGGGCCCAGCATTTT. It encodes CASSLAAGAQHF.

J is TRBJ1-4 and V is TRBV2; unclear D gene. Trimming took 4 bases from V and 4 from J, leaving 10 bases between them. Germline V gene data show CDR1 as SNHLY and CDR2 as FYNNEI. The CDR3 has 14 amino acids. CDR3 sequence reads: CASSAGRLNEKLFF. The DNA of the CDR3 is TGTGCCAGCAGTGCGGGCAGACTTAATGAAAAACTGTTTTTT.

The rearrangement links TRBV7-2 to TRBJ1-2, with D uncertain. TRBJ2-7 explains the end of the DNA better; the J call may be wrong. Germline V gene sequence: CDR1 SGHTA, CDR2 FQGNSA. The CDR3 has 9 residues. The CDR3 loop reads CASSLGQYF. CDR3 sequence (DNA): TGTGCCAGCAGCTTAGGACAGTACTTC.

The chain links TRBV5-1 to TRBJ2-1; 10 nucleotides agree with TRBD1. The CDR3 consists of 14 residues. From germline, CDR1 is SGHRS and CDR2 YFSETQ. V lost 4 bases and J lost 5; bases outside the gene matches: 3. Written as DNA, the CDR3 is TGCGCCAGCAGCCTGGGACAGGGGAACAATGAGCAGTTCTTC. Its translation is CASSLGQGNNEQFF.

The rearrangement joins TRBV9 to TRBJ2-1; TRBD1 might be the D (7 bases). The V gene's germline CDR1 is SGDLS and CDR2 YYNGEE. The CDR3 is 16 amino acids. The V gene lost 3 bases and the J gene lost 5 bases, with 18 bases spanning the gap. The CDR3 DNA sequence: TGTGCCAGCAGCGGTCTCCGAGGGGGCGGGGACAATGAGCAGTTCTTC. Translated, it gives CASSGLRGGGDNEQFF.

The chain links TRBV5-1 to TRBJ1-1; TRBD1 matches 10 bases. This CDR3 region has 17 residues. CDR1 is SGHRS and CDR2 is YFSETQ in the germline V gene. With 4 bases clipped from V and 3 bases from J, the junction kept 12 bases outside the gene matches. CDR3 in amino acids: CASSRGFTGTGDTEAFF. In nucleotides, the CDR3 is TGCGCCAGCAGCCGGGGATTTACCGGGACAGGGGACACTGAAGCTTTCTTT.

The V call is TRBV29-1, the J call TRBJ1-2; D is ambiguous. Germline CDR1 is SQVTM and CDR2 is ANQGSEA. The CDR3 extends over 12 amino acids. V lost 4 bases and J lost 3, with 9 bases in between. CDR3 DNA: TGCAGCGTTGTGACACAAGACTATGGCTACACCTTC. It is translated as CSVVTQDYGYTF.

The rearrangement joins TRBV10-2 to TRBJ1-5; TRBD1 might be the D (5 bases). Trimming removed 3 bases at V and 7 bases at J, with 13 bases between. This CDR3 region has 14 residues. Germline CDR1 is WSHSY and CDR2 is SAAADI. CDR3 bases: TGCGCCAGCAGTGACCCCCTCGGGGGGCAGCCCCAGCATTTT. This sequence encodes CASSDPLGGQPQHF.

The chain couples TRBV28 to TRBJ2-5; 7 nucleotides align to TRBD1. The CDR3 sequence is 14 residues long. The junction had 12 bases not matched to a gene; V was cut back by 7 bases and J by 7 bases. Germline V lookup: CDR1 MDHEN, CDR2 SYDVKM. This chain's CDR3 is CASTLGQVRGTQYF. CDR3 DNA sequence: TGTGCCAGCACCCTCGGACAGGTCAGGGGGACCCAGTACTTC. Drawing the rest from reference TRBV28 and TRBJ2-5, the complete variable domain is DVKVTQSSRYLVKRTGEKVFLECVQDMDHENMFWYRQDPGLGLRLIYFSYDVKMKEKGDIPEGYSVSREKKERFSLILESASTNQTSMYLCASTLGQVRGTQYFGPGTRLLVL.

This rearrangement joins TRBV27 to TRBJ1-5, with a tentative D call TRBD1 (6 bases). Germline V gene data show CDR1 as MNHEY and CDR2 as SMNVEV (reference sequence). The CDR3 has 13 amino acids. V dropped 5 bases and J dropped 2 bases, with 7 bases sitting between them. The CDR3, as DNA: TGTGCCAGCAGTGGGGGCGGCAATCAGCCCCAGCATTTT. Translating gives CASSGGGNQPQHF.